The present T cell receptor (beta chain) was sequenced within a study of T-cell memory formation after mild COVID-19. Each CDR3 protein is one row after TCRdb ran MiXCR on the 5' RACE reads. Here the sample spans around 450,000 distinct CDR3 sequences, roughly 20% being singletons. CDR1 DFQATT and CDR2 SNEGSKA come from the germline V gene (reference sequence). CDR3 size: 11 residues. V gave up 5 bases and J gave up 3 bases, with 8 bases separating them. The clonotype comes from an adult woman who had mild COVID-19 (a few samples of this study predate the infection). Cell type and time point are not known. The chain links TRBV20-1 to TRBJ2-7; D not resolved. The sample was PBMCs or a T cell subset sorted from them (not recorded which). CDR3 in DNA: TGCAGTGCTCAGAAAGGCTACGAGCAGTACTTC. Protein product: CSAQKGYEQYF.